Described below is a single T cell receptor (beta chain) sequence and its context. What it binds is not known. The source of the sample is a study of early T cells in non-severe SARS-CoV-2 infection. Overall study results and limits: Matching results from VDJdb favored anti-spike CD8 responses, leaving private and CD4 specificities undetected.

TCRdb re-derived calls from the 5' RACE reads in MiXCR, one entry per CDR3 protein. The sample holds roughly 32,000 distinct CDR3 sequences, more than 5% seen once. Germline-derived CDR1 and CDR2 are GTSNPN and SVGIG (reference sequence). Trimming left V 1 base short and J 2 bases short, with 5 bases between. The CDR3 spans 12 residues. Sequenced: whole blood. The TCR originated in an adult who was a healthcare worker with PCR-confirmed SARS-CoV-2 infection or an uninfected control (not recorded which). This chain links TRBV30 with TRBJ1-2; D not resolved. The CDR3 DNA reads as TGTGCCTGGAGTGCGGGGAACTATGGCTACACCTTC. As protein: CAWSAGNYGYTF.